A single sample gave rise to the 9 T cell receptor beta chains below, sequenced in a study of cytomegalovirus exposure and HLA in healthy donors. Vbeta (60) and Jbeta (13) primers were used in the PCR. The repertoire was sequenced with immunoSEQ multiplex PCR; TCRdb's copy has only in-frame clones and lacks some. Of approximately 110,000 clones listed, just under 70% are singletons. Sequencing input: PBMCs. Receptor source: a woman aged 70-85 years in good health and CMV-seropositive.

The V and J genes are TRBV10-3 and TRBJ2-7; weak D call: TRBD2 (6 bases). With 5 bases removed from V and 0 bases from J, the gap between germline ends came to 11 bases. This CDR3 is built from 14 residues. Germline CDR1 reads ENHRY; CDR2 reads SYGVKD. The CDR3 reads CAISPGGASYEQYF. CDR3 DNA sequence: TGTGCCATCAGTCCTGGCGGGGCCTCCTACGAGCAGTACTTC.

This clone was seen a single time. This chain links TRBV5-6 with TRBJ2-1, with unresolved D. CDR1 is SGHDT and CDR2 is YYEEEE in the germline V gene. There are 12 residues in the CDR3. V was pared by 1 base and J by 8 bases, with 7 bases between. The CDR3 loop reads CASSLNAYEQFF. DNA of the CDR3: TGTGCCAGCAGCTTGAACGCGTATGAGCAGTTCTTC.

This chain uses TRBV11-2 with TRBJ1-4; D might be TRBD1 (6 bases). The CDR3 consists of 13 residues. In germline, CDR1 is SGHAT, CDR2 FQNNGV. The germline V and J ends were trimmed by 5 bases and 6 bases, with 10 bases remaining between them. The CDR3 region is CASSPGQYEKLFF. Written as DNA, the CDR3 is TGTGCCAGCAGCCCCGGACAGTATGAAAAACTGTTTTTT.

The V gene is TRBV7-2, the J gene TRBJ2-1; D is perhaps TRBD2 (5 bases). CDR1 and CDR2 from the germline V gene are SGHTA and FQGNSA. Between the trimmed V and J ends, which lost 2 bases and 8 bases, there was a span of 7 bases. The length of the CDR3 is 12 residues. The CDR3 is CASSLWRDEQFF. The CDR3 nucleotides are TGTGCCAGCAGCTTATGGCGGGATGAGCAGTTCTTC.

The chain is built from TRBV4-2 and TRBJ2-3; TRBD2 is a possible D gene (5 bases). Germline-derived CDR1 and CDR2 are LGHNA and YNFKEQ. The V gene lost 4 bases and the J gene lost 1 base, with 12 bases spanning the gap. CDR3 size: 15 residues. The CDR3 DNA reads TGTGCCAGCAGCCCCGGAGGACCGGGCACAGATACGCAGTATTTT. Residues: CASSPGGPGTDTQYF.

In its sample, this clone was seen a few times. V and J are TRBV2 and TRBJ2-7; 9 nucleotides agree with TRBD1. The germline CDR1 and CDR2 sequences are SNHLY and FYNNEI. Losses at the gene ends were 6 bases for V and 5 bases for J; bases not matched to a gene: 11. The CDR3 consists of 15 residues. This chain's CDR3 is CASRKAGTGSHEQYF. The CDR3 coding sequence is TGTGCCAGCAGGAAAGCCGGGACAGGGTCCCACGAGCAGTACTTC.

Regarding this clone: One junction end disagrees with the germline gene, perhaps due to a read error. This CDR3 reads CASSWGGTGELFF. The CDR3 nucleotides read TGTGCCAGTAGTTGGGGGGGCACCGGGGAGCTGTTTTTT. The rearrangement joins TRBV27 to TRBJ2-2; 7 bases match TRBD2. The CDR3 spans 13 residues. Germline CDR1 is MNHEY and CDR2 is SMNVEV (reference sequence).

The J gene is TRBJ2-3, the V gene TRBV5-1; a weak D match, TRBD1 (6 bases). Per the germline V gene, CDR1 is SGHRS and CDR2 is YFSETQ. With 2 bases removed from V and 7 bases from J, the gap between germline ends came to 20 bases. The CDR3 sequence is 16 residues long. The CDR3 loop reads CASSFGHRAVGNTQYF. For the CDR3, the DNA is TGCGCCAGCAGCTTCGGGCACAGGGCTGTAGGGAATACGCAGTATTTT.

V and J are TRBV11-2 and TRBJ2-2; TRBD2 aligns across 7 bases. The CDR3 length is 16 residues. Germline CDR1 reads SGHAT; CDR2 reads FQNNGV. The ends lost 4 bases at V and 3 bases at J; junction bases unmatched: 8. The DNA of the CDR3 is TGTGCCAGCAGCTCTCATAGCGGGTCATACACCGGGGAGCTGTTTTTT. Protein product: CASSSHSGSYTGELFF.